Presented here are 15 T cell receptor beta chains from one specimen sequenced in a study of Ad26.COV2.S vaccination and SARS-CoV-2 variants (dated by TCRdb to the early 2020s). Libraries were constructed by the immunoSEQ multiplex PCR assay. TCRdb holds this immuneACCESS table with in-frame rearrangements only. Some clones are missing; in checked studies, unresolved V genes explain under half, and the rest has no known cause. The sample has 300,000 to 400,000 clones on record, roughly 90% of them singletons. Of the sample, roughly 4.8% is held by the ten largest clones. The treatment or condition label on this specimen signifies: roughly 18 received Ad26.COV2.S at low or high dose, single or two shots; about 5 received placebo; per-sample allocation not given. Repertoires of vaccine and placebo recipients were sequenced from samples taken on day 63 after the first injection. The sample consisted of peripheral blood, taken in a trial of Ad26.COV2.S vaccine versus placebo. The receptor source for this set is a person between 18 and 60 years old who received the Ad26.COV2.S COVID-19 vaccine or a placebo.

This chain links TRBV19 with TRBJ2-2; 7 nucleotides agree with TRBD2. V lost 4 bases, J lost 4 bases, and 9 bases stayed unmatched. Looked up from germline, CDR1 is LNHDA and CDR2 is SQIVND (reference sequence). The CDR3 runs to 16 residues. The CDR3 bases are TGTGCCAGTAGTACGCACTCGTGGGGGGGCACCGGGGAGCTGTTTTTT. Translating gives CASSTHSWGGTGELFF.

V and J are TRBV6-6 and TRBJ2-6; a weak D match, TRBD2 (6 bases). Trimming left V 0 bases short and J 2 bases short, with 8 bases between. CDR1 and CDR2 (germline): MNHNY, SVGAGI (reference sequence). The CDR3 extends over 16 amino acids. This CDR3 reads CASSYSGGTGANVLTF. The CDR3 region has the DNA TGTGCCAGCAGTTACTCAGGAGGGACTGGGGCCAACGTCCTGACTTTC.

DNA of the CDR3: TGTGCCAGTAGTCGACAGGGTGGAAGAAACACCATATATTTT. It specifies CASSRQGGRNTIYF. The rearrangement links TRBV19 to TRBJ1-3; 7 bases fit TRBD1. Per the germline V gene, CDR1 is LNHDA and CDR2 is SQIVND (reference sequence). J lost 5 bases, V lost 5 bases, and 6 bases had no gene match. The CDR3 is 14 amino acids.

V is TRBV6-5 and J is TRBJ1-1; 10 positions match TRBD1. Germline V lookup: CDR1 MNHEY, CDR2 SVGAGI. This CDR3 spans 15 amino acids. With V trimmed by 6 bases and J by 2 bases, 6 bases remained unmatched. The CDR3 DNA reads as TGTGCCAGCAGGGGACAGGGGTGGGGAAACACTGAAGCTTTCTTT. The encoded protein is CASRGQGWGNTEAFF.

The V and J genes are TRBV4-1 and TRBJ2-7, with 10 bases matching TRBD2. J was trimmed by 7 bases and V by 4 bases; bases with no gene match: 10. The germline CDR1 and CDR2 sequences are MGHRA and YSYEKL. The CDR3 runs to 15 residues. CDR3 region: CASSPLAGGSYEQYF. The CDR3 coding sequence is TGCGCCAGCAGCCCCTTAGCGGGAGGATCGTATGAGCAGTACTTC.

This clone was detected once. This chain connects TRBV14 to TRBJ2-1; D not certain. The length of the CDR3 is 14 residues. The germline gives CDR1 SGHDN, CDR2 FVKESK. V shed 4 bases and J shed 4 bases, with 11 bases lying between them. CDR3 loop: CASSPRDVYNEQFF. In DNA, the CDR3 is TGTGCCAGCAGCCCTAGGGATGTATACAATGAGCAGTTCTTC.

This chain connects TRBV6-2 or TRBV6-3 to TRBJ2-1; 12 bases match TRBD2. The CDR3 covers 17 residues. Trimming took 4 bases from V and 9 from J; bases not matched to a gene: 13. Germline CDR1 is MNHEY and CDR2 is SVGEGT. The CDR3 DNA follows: TGTGCCAGCAGTTTCACTAGCGGGAGGTCCCTCCTGGGTGAGCAGTTCTTC. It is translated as CASSFTSGRSLLGEQFF.

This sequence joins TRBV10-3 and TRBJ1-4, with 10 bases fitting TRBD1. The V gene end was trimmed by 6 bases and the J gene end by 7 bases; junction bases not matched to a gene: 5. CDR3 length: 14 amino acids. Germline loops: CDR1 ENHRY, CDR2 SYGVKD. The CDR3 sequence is CAIREDRGSEKLFF. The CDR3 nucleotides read TGTGCCATCAGGGAGGACAGGGGGAGTGAAAAACTGTTTTTT.

CDR3: CASSLSWATSLGTEAFF. CDR3 DNA sequence: TGTGCCAGCAGCCTAAGCTGGGCAACCTCCTTGGGGACTGAAGCTTTCTTT. This chain uses TRBV5-6 with TRBJ1-1; no reliable D call. This CDR3 is 17 amino acids long. V was trimmed by 4 bases and J by 5 bases, leaving 24 bases between them. Per germline, CDR1 SGHDT and CDR2 YYEEEE.

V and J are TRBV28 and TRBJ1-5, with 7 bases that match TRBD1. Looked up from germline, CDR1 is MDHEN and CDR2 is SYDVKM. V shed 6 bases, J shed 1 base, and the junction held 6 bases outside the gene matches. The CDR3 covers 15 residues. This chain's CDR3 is CASRKRQGSNQPQHF. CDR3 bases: TGTGCCAGCAGAAAAAGACAGGGAAGCAATCAGCCCCAGCATTTT.

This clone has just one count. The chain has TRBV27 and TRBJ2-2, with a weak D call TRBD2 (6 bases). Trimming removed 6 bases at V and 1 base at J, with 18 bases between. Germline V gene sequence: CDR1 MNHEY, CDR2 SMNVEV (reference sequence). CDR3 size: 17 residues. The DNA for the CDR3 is TGTGCCAGCAGAATTAGCGTTGGACTAAGGAACACCGGGGAGCTGTTTTTT. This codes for CASRISVGLRNTGELFF.

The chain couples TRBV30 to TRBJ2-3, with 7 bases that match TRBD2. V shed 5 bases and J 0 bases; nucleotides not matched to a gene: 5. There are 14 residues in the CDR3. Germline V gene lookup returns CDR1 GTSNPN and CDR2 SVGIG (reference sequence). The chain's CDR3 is CAWGGGLSTDTQYF. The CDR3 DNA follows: TGTGCCTGGGGGGGAGGGTTGAGCACAGATACGCAGTATTTT.

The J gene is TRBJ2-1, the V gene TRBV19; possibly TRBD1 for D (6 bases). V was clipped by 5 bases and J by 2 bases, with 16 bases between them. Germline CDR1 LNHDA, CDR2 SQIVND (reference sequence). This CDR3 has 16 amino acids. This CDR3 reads CASSLWTVRTYNEQFF. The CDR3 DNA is TGTGCCAGTAGTCTCTGGACAGTCCGTACCTACAATGAGCAGTTCTTC.

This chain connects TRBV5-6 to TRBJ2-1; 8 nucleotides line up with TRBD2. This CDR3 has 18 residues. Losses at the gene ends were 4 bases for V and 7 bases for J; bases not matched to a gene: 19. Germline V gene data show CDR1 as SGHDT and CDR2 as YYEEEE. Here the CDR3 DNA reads TGTGCCAGCAGCCGATTAAGAGGCGGGAGGCCCGGGGGGAATGAGCAGTTCTTC. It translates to CASSRLRGGRPGGNEQFF.

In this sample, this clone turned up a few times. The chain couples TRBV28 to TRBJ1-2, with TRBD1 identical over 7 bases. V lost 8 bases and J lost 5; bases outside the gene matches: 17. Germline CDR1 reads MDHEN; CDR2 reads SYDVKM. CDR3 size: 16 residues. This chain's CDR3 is CASSEHYDRDGYGYTF. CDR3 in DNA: TGTGCCAGCTCTGAACACTACGACAGGGACGGATATGGCTACACCTTC.